This T cell receptor beta chain was retrieved from a study of OX40 agonist ivuxolimab in advanced cancers. The wider study: Treatment received earlier with anti-PD-1, anti-PD-L1 or anti-CTLA-4 agents was allowed, and under 50% had some. Partial response was recorded in three patients: one hepatocellular carcinoma and two cutaneous melanoma cases.

Libraries were prepared by immunoSEQ multiplex PCR; TCRdb keeps only in-frame clonotypes and omits some of them. Altogether roughly 80,000 clones are present, 85% to 95% being singletons, with the ten largest covering 0.32%. This clone was counted a single time. Its antigen is as yet unknown. CDR1 MGHDK and CDR2 SYGVNS come from the germline V gene. The CDR3 is 15 amino acids. General study points: Among T cells, CD8+ cells averaged more expanded clones than CD4+ cells.

Material: CD4+ or CD8+ T cells sorted from blood, obtained in a trial of the OX40 agonist ivuxolimab. V usage is TRBV25-1 and J usage is TRBJ2-5, with 10 nucleotides matching TRBD1. The end of the DNA fits TRBJ2-7 better, so the J call may be wrong. The receptor's source is an adult with an advanced solid tumor such as melanoma, head and neck, liver or kidney cancer. The CDR3 DNA reads as TGTGCCAGCAGTGAATCCGGGACAGGGGCGATCGAGCAGTACTTC. Protein sequence: CASSESGTGAIEQYF.